Each of the 21 T cell receptor beta chains below was sequenced from the same sample in a study of shared clonotypes between healthy human individuals. Assay used: immunoSEQ multiplex PCR; TCRdb lists only in-frame clones, some missing. The repertoire holds 2 million to 2.5 million clones, with roughly 95% as singletons. Sequencing was carried out using naive CD4+ T cells sorted from blood. As to subset: CD45RA+ positively selected. The receptors were gathered from a young man in good health.

Regarding this clone: Other DNA sequences from this sample encode an identical CDR3 as well. The chain has TRBV4-3 and TRBJ2-5; D remains unclear. The ends were cut back, 0 bases at V and 4 bases at J, with 9 bases in the middle. CDR1 is LGHNA, CDR2 YSLEER, per germline. The CDR3 totals 14 residues. The CDR3 DNA reads as TGCGCCAGCAGCCAAGATATCGGGCGAGAGACCCAGTACTTC. It codes for CASSQDIGRETQYF.

This rearrangement joins TRBV11-2 to TRBJ2-1, with TRBD1 matching over 7 bases. The CDR3 covers 13 residues. Germline trimming cut 5 bases from V and 9 bases from J; bases unmatched to any gene: 7. CDR1 and CDR2 (germline): SGHAT, FQNNGV. CDR3 nucleotide sequence: TGTGCCAGCAGCCAAAACAGGGGTGGTGAGCAGTTCTTC. Its protein product is CASSQNRGGEQFF. The entire variable domain, with the rest obtained from reference TRBV11-2 and TRBJ2-1, is as follows: EAGVAQSPRYKIIEKRQSVAFWCNPISGHATLYWYQQILGQGPKLLIQFQNNGVVDDSQLPKDRFSAERLKGVDSTLKIQPAKLEDSAVYLCASSQNRGGEQFFGPGTRLTVL.

The chain couples TRBV2 to TRBJ1-5, with TRBD1 as a possible D gene (5 bases). The CDR3 is 14 amino acids. V lost 6 bases and J 9 bases, leaving 18 bases between the germline ends. Germline CDR1 reads SNHLY; CDR2 reads FYNNEI. Written as DNA, the CDR3 is TGTGCCAGCAGCGAGGGGAGCGGCCCGGGGCCCCAGCATTTT. This sequence encodes CASSEGSGPGPQHF.

This clone was seen a single time. Other DNA sequences of this sample code for an identical CDR3. The rearrangement joins TRBV28 to TRBJ1-6; tentatively, D is TRBD1 (5 bases). V was trimmed by 2 bases and J by 5 bases, leaving 10 bases between them. The CDR3 contains 15 residues. Germline-derived CDR1 and CDR2 are MDHEN and SYDVKM. The CDR3 sequence: CASSLGDRDNSPLHF. The CDR3 DNA is TGTGCCAGCAGTTTAGGAGACAGAGATAATTCACCCCTCCACTTT.

The chain is built from TRBV4-1 and TRBJ1-2; D possibly corresponds to TRBD1 (6 bases). From germline, CDR1 is MGHRA and CDR2 YSYEKL. The CDR3 loop spans 16 amino acids. V lost 5 bases and J lost 1, with 17 bases in between. The chain's CDR3 is CASSVQEGVNNYGYTF. Written as DNA, the CDR3 is TGCGCCAGCAGCGTCCAGGAGGGGGTAAATAACTATGGCTACACCTTC.

The chain is built from TRBV6-5 and TRBJ1-1, with 11 bases matching TRBD1. J was trimmed by 6 bases and V by 9 bases; bases with no gene match: 9. This CDR3 is 14 amino acids long. Germline loops: CDR1 MNHEY, CDR2 SVGAGI. This CDR3 is CASQSVGQGAEAFF. The CDR3 DNA is TGTGCCAGTCAATCCGTGGGACAGGGGGCTGAAGCTTTCTTT.

V and J are TRBV11-2 and TRBJ1-1, with unresolved D. CDR1 is SGHAT, CDR2 FQNNGV, per germline. V lost 6 bases and J lost 2, with 13 bases in between. The CDR3 totals 14 residues. Written as DNA, the CDR3 is TGTGCCAGCAGATATCCCCAACCCAACACTGAAGCTTTCTTT. Protein product: CASRYPQPNTEAFF.

This clone was picked up one time. Other DNA sequences in the sample encode the same CDR3. This chain joins TRBV5-1 and TRBJ2-5; D possibly corresponds to TRBD2 (6 bases). Germline CDR1 and CDR2: SGHRS and YFSETQ. V was pared by 0 bases and J by 2 bases, with 8 bases between. This CDR3 contains 14 residues. CDR3 bases: TGCGCCAGCAGCTTGGGGGGGACTCAAGAGACCCAGTACTTC. It encodes CASSLGGTQETQYF.

Details on this clone: This CDR3 is also generated by other DNA sequences in the sample. The V call is TRBV5-1, the J call TRBJ2-7, with D maybe TRBD1 (6 bases). The CDR3 runs 14 residues. CDR1 SGHRS and CDR2 YFSETQ come from the germline V gene. With 2 bases removed from V and 2 bases from J, the gap between germline ends came to 11 bases. CDR3 residues: CASSFVTGPYEQYF. The DNA for the CDR3 is TGCGCCAGCAGCTTTGTGACAGGACCCTACGAGCAGTACTTC.

Concerning this clone: The same CDR3 arises from other DNA sequences in this sample as well. This chain connects TRBV6-1 to TRBJ2-2; D gene uncertain. Trimming shortened V by 1 base and J by 0 bases, and 6 bases separated the two germline ends. Germline lookup yields CDR1 MNHNS and CDR2 SASEGT. CDR3 length equals 15 residues. CDR3 amino acids: CASSEGTANTGELFF. The CDR3 DNA is TGTGCCAGCAGTGAAGGGACGGCGAACACCGGGGAGCTGTTTTTT.

For this clone: This CDR3 is also generated by other DNA sequences in the sample. This rearrangement joins TRBV30 to TRBJ2-5; D is uncertain. CDR3 size: 10 residues. CDR1 is GTSNPN and CDR2 is SVGIG in the germline V gene (reference sequence). The V end was cut by 4 bases, the J end by 5 bases, with 5 bases between. CDR3 amino acids: CAWKQETQYF. The CDR3, as DNA: TGTGCCTGGAAACAGGAGACCCAGTACTTC.

This chain joins TRBV27 and TRBJ2-7; no firm D call. The CDR3 runs 16 residues. The germline V and J ends were trimmed by 7 bases and 1 base, with 20 bases remaining between them. The germline gives CDR1 MNHEY, CDR2 SMNVEV (reference sequence). Written as DNA, the CDR3 is TGTGCCAGCACGTTATCCTTCTCCCAAACGTCCTACGAGCAGTACTTC. Translation: CASTLSFSQTSYEQYF.

The chain joins TRBV5-1 to TRBJ1-1; D is undetermined. The CDR3 consists of 15 residues. Trimming took 3 bases from V and 1 from J, leaving 13 bases between them. Germline values: CDR1 SGHRS, CDR2 YFSETQ. CDR3 sequence reads: CASSWGGRENTEAFF. The DNA for the CDR3 is TGCGCCAGCAGCTGGGGAGGTCGGGAGAACACTGAAGCTTTCTTT.

The table lists this clone with a count of one. The chain employs TRBV28 and TRBJ2-7, with 7 bases aligning to TRBD2. Trimming at V came to 8 bases and at J to 1 base, leaving 8 bases not matched to a gene. Germline CDR1 and CDR2: MDHEN and SYDVKM. This CDR3 spans 14 amino acids. For the CDR3, the DNA is TGTGCCAGCGGGGACGGGGGGTCTTCCTACGAGCAGTACTTC. Amino acid sequence: CASGDGGSSYEQYF.

The chain is built from TRBV11-1 and TRBJ2-7; TRBD1 aligns across 8 bases. Germline CDR1 and CDR2: SGHAT and FQDESV (reference sequence). Unmatched junction bases numbered 7, after V lost 4 bases and J lost 2 bases. CDR3 length: 15 amino acids. The CDR3 nucleotides are TGTGCCAGCAGCTACCGCGGACAGGGAGCCTACGAGCAGTACTTC. Residues: CASSYRGQGAYEQYF. The full variable domain, rest sourced from reference TRBV11-1 and TRBJ2-7, is EAEVAQSPRYKITEKSQAVAFWCDPISGHATLYWYRQILGQGPELLVQFQDESVVDDSQLPKDRFSAERLKGVDSTLKIQPAELGDSAMYLCASSYRGQGAYEQYFGPGTRLTVT.

This chain uses TRBV6-1 with TRBJ1-4; D gene ambiguous. Trimming shortened V by 4 bases and J by 0 bases, and 6 bases separated the two germline ends. This CDR3 has 14 amino acids. Germline loops: CDR1 MNHNS, CDR2 SASEGT. The CDR3 is CASSVVSTNEKLFF. CDR3 nucleotides: TGTGCCAGCAGTGTGGTCTCAACTAATGAAAAACTGTTTTTT.

As to this clone: A clone one base away is much larger, so this may be a read error. In the same sample, other DNA sequences code for this CDR3. V and J are TRBV7-9 and TRBJ2-5; no firm D call. Germline assignment: CDR1 SEHNR and CDR2 FQNEAQ (reference sequence). This CDR3 is built from 11 residues. V gave up 1 base and J gave up 5 bases, with 2 bases separating them. This CDR3 is CASSLVETQYF. The CDR3 coding sequence is TGTGCCAGCAGCTTAGTGGAGACCCAGTACTTC.

This clone was counted once. The chain joins TRBV30 to TRBJ1-5, with D perhaps TRBD1 (5 bases). Looked up from germline, CDR1 is GTSNPN and CDR2 is SVGIG (reference sequence). The CDR3 is 13 amino acids. V was trimmed by 5 bases and J by 2 bases, leaving 10 bases between them. The CDR3, as DNA: TGTGCCTGGGGGGGTTTGGGCAATCAGCCCCAGCATTTT. It is translated as CAWGGLGNQPQHF.

This clone was found once. The chain carries TRBV15 and TRBJ1-1; D is unclear. CDR3 length equals 13 residues. Germline V gene sequence: CDR1 LNHNV, CDR2 YYDKDF (reference sequence). Trimming left V 5 bases short and J 1 base short, with 8 bases between. CDR3 nucleotide sequence: TGTGCCACCAGCTCCCATCAGAACACTGAAGCTTTCTTT. Translation gives CATSSHQNTEAFF.

This chain joins TRBV19 and TRBJ1-5; D may be TRBD1 (5 bases). CDR1 and CDR2 (germline): LNHDA, SQIVND (reference sequence). This CDR3 has 13 amino acids. Trimming removed 8 bases at V and 4 bases at J, with 12 bases between. CDR3 loop: CASYNGGNQPQHF. In DNA form, the CDR3 reads TGTGCCAGTTACAACGGGGGGAATCAGCCCCAGCATTTT.

This clone showed up just once. This chain uses TRBV1 with TRBJ2-5. TRBV1 has pseudogene status. The length of the CDR3 is 15 residues. The CDR3 loop reads CTSSQARLNQETQYF. The CDR3 region has the DNA TGCACCAGCAGCCAAGCTCGGCTAAACCAAGAGACCCAGTACTTC.